Each of the 18 T cell receptor beta chains below was sequenced from the same sample in a study of metastatic and nonmetastatic thyroid tumors. Using MiXCR, TCRdb reanalyzed the PCR reads. The sample holds 7,000 to 8,500 clones, around 30% seen once. Every patient underwent thyroid surgery untreated. The sequenced sample consisted of adjacent normal tissue. The source is a male donor with papillary thyroid cancer or a benign thyroid nodule (not recorded which). Some clones in this sample may be carry-over from other donors' samples.

This clone has just one count. The junction and the germline gene differ at one end; a read error may be behind it. The rearrangement joins TRBV14 to TRBJ1-5; D unclear. Germline V gene data show CDR1 as SGHDN and CDR2 as FVKESK. This CDR3 is built from 12 residues. CDR3 DNA: TGTGCCAGAAAAGTCGGGAATCAGCCCCAGCAATTT. This codes for CARKVGNQPQQF.

This clone was counted only a few times. The chain uses TRBV6-5 and TRBJ2-7, with D possibly being TRBD1 (5 bases). Trimming shortened V by 8 bases and J by 6 bases, and 8 bases separated the two germline ends. The CDR3 totals 10 residues. Germline V gene sequence: CDR1 MNHEY, CDR2 SVGAGI. CDR3 sequence (DNA): TGTGCCAGCGTAGGGGTCGAGCAGTACTTC. Amino acid sequence: CASVGVEQYF.

This chain links TRBV10-3 with TRBJ2-1; weak D call: TRBD2 (5 bases). The germline gives CDR1 ENHRY, CDR2 SYGVKD. The CDR3 has 15 amino acids. V lost 6 bases and J lost 5, with 17 bases in between. The CDR3 is CAIRPLATGHNEQFF. DNA for the CDR3: TGTGCCATCAGGCCTCTAGCCACTGGACACAATGAGCAGTTCTTC.

V and J are TRBV10-2 and TRBJ2-1; D call uncertain. The CDR3 contains 12 residues. V lost 5 bases, J lost 9 bases, and 11 bases lay in between. CDR1 is WSHSY, CDR2 SAAADI, per germline. CDR3 loop: CASSTWVGEQFF. The CDR3 nucleotides read TGCGCCAGCAGTACGTGGGTTGGTGAGCAGTTCTTC.

This clone counts as medium-sized. The CDR3 DNA reads TGTGCCAGTACCGCGACTTCCGGCCAGGGTGGCTACACCTTC. This translates into CASTATSGQGGYTF. The rearrangement joins TRBV19 to TRBJ1-2; a possible D gene is TRBD1 (5 bases). The CDR3 is 14 residues long. V gave up 7 bases and J gave up 7 bases, with 19 bases separating them. Germline V lookup: CDR1 LNHDA, CDR2 SQIVND (reference sequence).

The V and J genes are TRBV27 and TRBJ2-7; D gene unclear. Germline V CDR1 and CDR2: MNHEY, SMNVEV (reference sequence). The CDR3 totals 15 residues. The V end lost 3 bases, the J end lost 2 bases, and 14 bases lay between the germline ends. The CDR3 coding sequence is TGTGCCAGCAGTTTTCAGACGATGGGTACCTACGAGCAGTACTTC. Translation: CASSFQTMGTYEQYF.

This clone showed up just a few times. J is TRBJ1-2 and V is TRBV19; 9 bases map to TRBD1. Germline V lookup: CDR1 LNHDA, CDR2 SQIVND (reference sequence). With 7 bases clipped from V and 8 bases from J, the junction kept 11 bases outside the gene matches. CDR3 length equals 14 residues. CDR3 amino acids: CASTGTGTLRGYTF. The CDR3 DNA sequence: TGTGCCAGTACCGGGACAGGGACGCTTAGAGGCTACACCTTC. Combining the CDR3 with reference TRBV19 and TRBJ1-2 gives the whole variable domain DGGITQSPKYLFRKEGQNVTLSCEQNLNHDAMYWYRQDPGQGLRLIYYSQIVNDFQKGDIAEGYSVSREKKESFPLTVTSAQKNPTAFYLCASTGTGTLRGYTFGSGTRLTVV.

This rearrangement joins TRBV5-1 to TRBJ2-7; 8 nucleotides line up with TRBD1. Trimming cost V 9 bases and J 10 bases; bases outside gene matches: 18. The CDR3 runs to 14 residues. Germline CDR1 is SGHRS and CDR2 is YFSETQ. The CDR3 protein is CAIIKTQGAGDQYF. The CDR3 bases are TGCGCCATCATCAAGACTCAGGGGGCTGGGGATCAGTACTTC.

This chain joins TRBV6-2 or TRBV6-3 and TRBJ1-1; D ambiguous. Per the germline V gene, CDR1 is MNHEY and CDR2 is SVGEGT. V was trimmed by 0 bases and J by 9 bases, leaving 11 bases between them. This CDR3 has 13 amino acids. CDR3 loop: CASSYSNLNQAFF. The CDR3 DNA sequence: TGTGCCAGCAGTTACTCAAATCTCAACCAAGCTTTCTTT.

In DNA, the CDR3 is TGTGCCAGCAGTATTTATCCGGGACAGGGGTCGCCTGAAGCTTTCTTT. Translating it yields CASSIYPGQGSPEAFF. The J gene is TRBJ1-1, the V gene TRBV28, with 10 positions matching TRBD1. V trimming: 5 bases; J trimming: 6 bases; junction bases outside the gene matches: 12. The CDR3 length is 16 residues. Germline V gene data show CDR1 as MDHEN and CDR2 as SYDVKM.

This clone appeared a few times. The junction departs from germline at one end; a sequencing error may be responsible. The genes are TRBV27 and TRBJ1-1, with D uncertain. CDR1 MNHEY and CDR2 SMNVEV come from the germline V gene (reference sequence). The CDR3 has 13 amino acids. This CDR3 reads CASSLTASTESFF. CDR3 DNA: TGTGCCAGCAGTTTAACAGCGAGTACTGAATCTTTCTTT.

This clone was observed at least ten times. The chain carries TRBV28 and TRBJ2-3; 8 bases map to TRBD1. This CDR3 contains 17 residues. The germline V gene encodes CDR1 MDHEN and CDR2 SYDVKM. The ends lost 6 bases at V and 1 base at J; junction bases unmatched: 12. CDR3 in amino acids: CASSPLDRGWGTDTQYF. The CDR3 bases are TGTGCCAGCAGCCCCCTTGACAGGGGATGGGGCACAGATACGCAGTATTTT.

The table lists this clone with a few counts. The rearrangement uses TRBV4-3 and TRBJ2-2, with D tentatively TRBD1 (5 bases). From germline, CDR1 is LGHNA and CDR2 YSLEER. V gave up 1 base and J gave up 3 bases, with 9 bases separating them. CDR3 length equals 15 residues. CDR3 protein: CASSQVQGYTGELFF. CDR3 nucleotide sequence: TGCGCCAGCAGCCAAGTTCAGGGATACACCGGGGAGCTGTTTTTT.

In its sample, this clone is medium-sized. This chain connects TRBV5-1 to TRBJ1-6; D call uncertain. The V gene's germline CDR1 is SGHRS and CDR2 YFSETQ. V was shortened by 0 bases and J by 10 bases, with 17 bases between the two germline ends. The CDR3 sequence is 16 residues long. DNA for the CDR3: TGCGCCAGCAGCTTGGAGAGTCCCAGTGCGGGGTCACCCCTCCACTTT. Its translation is CASSLESPSAGSPLHF.

This clone showed up just a few times. V usage is TRBV7-8 and J usage is TRBJ2-1; D remains ambiguous. The V end was cut by 5 bases, the J end by 10 bases, with 9 bases between. The CDR3 runs to 11 residues. Looked up from germline, CDR1 is SGHVS and CDR2 is FQNEAQ. CDR3 protein: CASSLGGEQFF. As DNA, the CDR3 is TGTGCCAGCAGCCTCGGTGGAGAGCAGTTCTTC.

There are a few counts of this clone. A read error may account for a junction end that differs from germline. The chain couples TRBV6-4 to TRBJ2-3; D possibly corresponds to TRBD2 (6 bases). CDR3 length: 13 amino acids. The germline CDR1 and CDR2 sequences are MRHNA and SNTAGT. In DNA form, the CDR3 reads TGTGCCAGAAGTGACGGGAGCACAGACACGCAGTATTTT. This translates into CARSDGSTDTQYF.

By frequency in the sample, this clone is medium-sized. This CDR3 is also generated by other DNA sequences in the sample. The chain uses TRBV2 and TRBJ1-1; D is uncertain. V was trimmed by 6 bases and J by 1 base, leaving 9 bases between them. The CDR3 extends over 13 amino acids. Germline CDR1 and CDR2: SNHLY and FYNNEI. CDR3 coding DNA: TGTGCCAGCAGCGGGCGCGGGAACACTGAAGCTTTCTTT. Protein product: CASSGRGNTEAFF.

By share of the sample, this clone is medium-sized. The J gene is TRBJ1-3, the V gene TRBV20-1; D ambiguous. The CDR3 totals 13 residues. CDR1 is DFQATT, CDR2 SNEGSKA, per germline (reference sequence). The V gene lost 5 bases and the J gene lost 0 bases, with 8 bases spanning the gap. The CDR3 DNA reads TGCAGTGCTGTACAGCACTCTGGAAACACCATATATTTT. It is translated as CSAVQHSGNTIYF.